The 2 T cell receptor beta chains below all came from one sample that was sequenced in a study of identical twins (dated by TCRdb to the mid-2010s). The library was produced with 5' RACE. Instrument used: Illumina HiSeq 2000. TCRdb reworked the public reads: Q25 trimming with fastp, MiXCR clone assembly, productive beta chains retained. All rows with the same CDR3 protein become a single entry with the most common DNA and genes. Here the sample has around 530,000 distinct CDR3 sequences; roughly 15% occur a single time. The ten largest clones add up to roughly 0.42% of the sample. This same sample was also part of a study on yellow fever vaccine responses in identical twins.

Sequencing input: CD4+ T cells sorted from blood. The receptors here all came from a woman under 30 in good health.

The chain couples TRBV29-1 to TRBJ2-4; TRBD2 matches 7 bases. CDR1 is SQVTM, CDR2 ANQGSEA, per germline. This CDR3 is built from 12 residues. CDR3 loop: CSGGESKNIQYF. The CDR3 DNA is TGCAGTGGGGGGGAGTCCAAAAACATTCAGTACTTC.

This clonotype was seen more than once but under ten times. The chain recombines TRBV12-3 or TRBV12-4 with TRBJ1-3; a weak D match, TRBD1 (5 bases). There are 15 residues in the CDR3. The V end was cut by 3 bases, the J end by 4 bases, with 13 bases between. The CDR3 sequence is CASSLGLQGGNTIYF. CDR3 nucleotides: TGTGCCAGCAGTTTGGGCCTTCAGGGAGGAAACACCATATATTTT.